The 5 T cell receptor beta chains below were found in one sample sequenced in a study of cytomegalovirus exposure and HLA in healthy donors. The primer mix had 60 Vbeta and 13 Jbeta primers. Some clones are missing from TCRdb's copy, which holds only in-frame ones; the method was immunoSEQ multiplex PCR. Of approximately 73,000 clones in the sample, 60% to 70% are singletons; the top ten hold around 5.8%. Material for sequencing was PBMCs. The source of these receptors is a man aged 30 to 45 in good health and CMV-seropositive.

This chain joins TRBV7-9 and TRBJ2-2; D unresolved. V was shortened by 9 bases and J by 0 bases, with 14 bases between the two germline ends. CDR1 and CDR2 (germline): SEHNR, FQNEAQ (reference sequence). The CDR3 totals 15 residues. Written as DNA, the CDR3 is TGTGCCAGTGTTGCCGCGGCGGCGAACACCGGGGAGCTGTTTTTT. It encodes CASVAAAANTGELFF.

This clone came up many times. V is TRBV7-6 and J is TRBJ2-7; TRBD1 matches 8 bases. V was pared by 5 bases and J by 2 bases, with 8 bases of the junction left unmatched. Germline CDR1 reads SGHVS; CDR2 reads FNYEAQ. The CDR3 spans 15 residues. This chain's CDR3 is CASSPPVTGAYEQYF. Written as DNA, the CDR3 is TGTGCCAGCAGCCCACCGGTGACAGGGGCCTACGAGCAGTACTTC.

The chain carries TRBV19 and TRBJ2-3, with TRBD2 matching 10 bases. Germline V gene data show CDR1 as LNHDA and CDR2 as SQIVND (reference sequence). After removal of 6 bases from V and 1 base from J, the junction contained 10 bases not matched to a gene. The CDR3 is 17 amino acids. CDR3 loop: CASSLTGTSVGTDTQYF. DNA of the CDR3: TGTGCCAGTAGCCTTACCGGGACTAGCGTTGGCACAGATACGCAGTATTTT.

J is TRBJ2-5 and V is TRBV5-1; the D is unclear. The germline V and J ends were trimmed by 7 bases and 3 bases, with 7 bases remaining between them. Germline V gene data show CDR1 as SGHRS and CDR2 as YFSETQ. The CDR3 is made up of 11 amino acids. The CDR3 DNA reads as TGCGCCAGCCAACTTAAAGAGACCCAGTACTTC. Its translation: CASQLKETQYF.

The CDR3 reads CASSLQGGKETQYF. CDR3 DNA sequence: TGTGCCAGCAGCTTACAGGGAGGGAAAGAGACCCAGTACTTC. The chain couples TRBV7-6 to TRBJ2-5, with 7 bases matching TRBD2. The CDR3 length is 14 residues. Germline CDR1 and CDR2: SGHVS and FNYEAQ. V was clipped by 2 bases and J by 3 bases; unmatched bases: 3.